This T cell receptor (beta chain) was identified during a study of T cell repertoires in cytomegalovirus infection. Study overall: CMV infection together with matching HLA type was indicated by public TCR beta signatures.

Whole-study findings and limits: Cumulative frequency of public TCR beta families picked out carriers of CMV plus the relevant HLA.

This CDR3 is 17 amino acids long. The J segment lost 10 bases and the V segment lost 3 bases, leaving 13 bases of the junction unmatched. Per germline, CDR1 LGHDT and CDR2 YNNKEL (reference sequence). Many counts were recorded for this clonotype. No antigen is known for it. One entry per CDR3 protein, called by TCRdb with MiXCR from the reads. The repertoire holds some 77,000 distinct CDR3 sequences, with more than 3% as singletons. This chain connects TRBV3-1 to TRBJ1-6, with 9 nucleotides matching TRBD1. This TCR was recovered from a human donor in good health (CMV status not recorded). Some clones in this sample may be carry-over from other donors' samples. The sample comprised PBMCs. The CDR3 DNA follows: TGTGCCAGCAGCCACTTAACGCCGGGACAGGGTACGTCACCCCTCCACTTT. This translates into CASSHLTPGQGTSPLHF.